This TCR beta chain appears in the sequencing data of a study of blood T cells in healthy people across ages. General observations from the study: Diversity estimates from one million T cells were considered underestimates.

This CDR3 has 14 amino acids. The ends were cut back, 6 bases at V and 2 bases at J, with 11 bases in the middle. The germline CDR1 and CDR2 sequences are SGHAT and FQDESV (reference sequence). About this clonotype itself: The antigen is not known.

The use of a sample-barcoded 5' primer and a J-beta primer mix characterized a second PCR of about 7 to 12 cycles. TCRdb reanalysed the 5' RACE reads using MiXCR and keeps one entry per CDR3 protein. The data show roughly 800,000 distinct CDR3 sequences, with about 25% seen just once and 9.4% held by the top ten. Another study also made use of these data, one on T cells of mothers and their children.

The chain is built from TRBV11-1 and TRBJ1-3; a possible D gene is TRBD1 (5 bases). The receptor was derived from a boy younger than 18 in good health. Sequenced input: blood. The CDR3 region has the DNA TGTGCCAGCAGAGCAACAGGAGCTGGAAACACCATATATTTT. Translating gives CASRATGAGNTIYF.